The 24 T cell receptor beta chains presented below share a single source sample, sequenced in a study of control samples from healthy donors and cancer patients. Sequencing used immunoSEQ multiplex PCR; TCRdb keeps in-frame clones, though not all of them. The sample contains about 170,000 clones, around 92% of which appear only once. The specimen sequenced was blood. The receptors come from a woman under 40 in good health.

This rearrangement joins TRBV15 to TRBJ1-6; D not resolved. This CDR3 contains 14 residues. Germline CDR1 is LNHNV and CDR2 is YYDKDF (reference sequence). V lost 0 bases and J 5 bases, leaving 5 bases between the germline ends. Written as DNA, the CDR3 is TGTGCCACCAGCAGAGATCAGGATAATTCACCCCTCCACTTT. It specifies CATSRDQDNSPLHF. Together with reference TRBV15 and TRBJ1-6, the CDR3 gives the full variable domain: DAMVIQNPRYQVTQFGKPVTLSCSQTLNHNVMYWYQQKSSQAPKLLFHYYDKDFNNEADTPDNFQSRRPNTSFCFLDIRSPGLGDTAMYLCATSRDQDNSPLHFGNGTRLTVT.

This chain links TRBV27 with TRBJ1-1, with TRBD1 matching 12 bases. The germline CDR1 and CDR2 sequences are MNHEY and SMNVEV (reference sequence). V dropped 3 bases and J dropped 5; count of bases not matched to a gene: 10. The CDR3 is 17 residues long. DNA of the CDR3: TGTGCCAGCAGTTTGGGGACAGGGGGCGCGGGGGGAACTGAAGCTTTCTTT. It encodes CASSLGTGGAGGTEAFF.

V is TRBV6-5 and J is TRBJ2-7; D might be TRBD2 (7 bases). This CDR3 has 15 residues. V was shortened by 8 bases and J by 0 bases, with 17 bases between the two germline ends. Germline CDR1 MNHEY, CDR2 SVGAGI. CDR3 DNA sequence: TGTGCCAGCTCGAGGGGGGGCCTTAGCTCCTACGAGCAGTACTTC. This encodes CASSRGGLSSYEQYF.

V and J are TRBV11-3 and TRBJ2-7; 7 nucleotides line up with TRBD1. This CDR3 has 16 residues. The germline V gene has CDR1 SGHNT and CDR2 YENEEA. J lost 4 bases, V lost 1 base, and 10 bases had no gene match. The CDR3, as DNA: TGTGCCAGCAGCTTAGTGGGTGCAGGGGGTTTGTACGAGCAGTACTTC. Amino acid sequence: CASSLVGAGGLYEQYF. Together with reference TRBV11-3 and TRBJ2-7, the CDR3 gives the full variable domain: EAGVVQSPRYKIIEKKQPVAFWCNPISGHNTLYWYLQNLGQGPELLIRYENEEAVDDSQLPKDRFSAERLKGVDSTLKIQPAELGDSAVYLCASSLVGAGGLYEQYFGPGTRLTVT.

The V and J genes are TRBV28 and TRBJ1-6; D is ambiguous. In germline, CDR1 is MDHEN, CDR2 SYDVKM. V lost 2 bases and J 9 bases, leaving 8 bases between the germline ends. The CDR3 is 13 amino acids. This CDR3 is CASSLDGSSPLHF. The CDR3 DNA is TGTGCCAGCAGTTTAGACGGGAGTTCACCCCTCCACTTT.

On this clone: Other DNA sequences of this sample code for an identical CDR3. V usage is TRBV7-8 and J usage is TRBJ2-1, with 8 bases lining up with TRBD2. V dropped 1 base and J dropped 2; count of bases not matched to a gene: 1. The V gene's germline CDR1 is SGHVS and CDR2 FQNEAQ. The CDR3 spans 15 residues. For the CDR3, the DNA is TGTGCCAGCAGCTTAGAACTAGCGGCCTACAATGAGCAGTTCTTC. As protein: CASSLELAAYNEQFF. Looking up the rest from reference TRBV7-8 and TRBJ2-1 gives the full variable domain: GAGVSQSPRYKVAKRGQDVALRCDPISGHVSLFWYQQALGQGPEFLTYFQNEAQLDKSGLPSDRFFAERPEGSVSTLKIQRTQQEDSAVYLCASSLELAAYNEQFFGPGTRLTVL.

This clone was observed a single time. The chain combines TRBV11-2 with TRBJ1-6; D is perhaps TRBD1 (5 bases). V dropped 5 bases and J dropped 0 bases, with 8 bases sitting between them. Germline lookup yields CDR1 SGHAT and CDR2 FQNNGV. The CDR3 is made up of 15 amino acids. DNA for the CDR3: TGTGCCAGCAGCCCAGGGAGCTCCTATAATTCACCCCTCCACTTT. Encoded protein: CASSPGSSYNSPLHF.

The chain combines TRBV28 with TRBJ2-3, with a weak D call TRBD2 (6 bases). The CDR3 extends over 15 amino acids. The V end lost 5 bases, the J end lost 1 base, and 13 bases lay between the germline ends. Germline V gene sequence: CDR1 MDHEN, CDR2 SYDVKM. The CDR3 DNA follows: TGTGCCAGCAGTGCACCGGCTAGCGGCACAGATACGCAGTATTTT. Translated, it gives CASSAPASGTDTQYF.

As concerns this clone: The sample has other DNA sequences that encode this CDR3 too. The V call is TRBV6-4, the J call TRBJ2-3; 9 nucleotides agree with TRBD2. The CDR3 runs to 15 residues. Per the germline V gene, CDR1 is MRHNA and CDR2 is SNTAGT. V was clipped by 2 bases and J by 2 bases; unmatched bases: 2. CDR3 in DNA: TGTGCCAGCAGTGACGGCGGGGGGGCCACAGATACGCAGTATTTT. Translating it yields CASSDGGGATDTQYF.

For the CDR3, the DNA is TGTGCCAGCAGCTCAGGGGTCAAGGGGGAAAAACTGTTTTTT. It is translated as CASSSGVKGEKLFF. The chain joins TRBV11-3 to TRBJ1-4, with D tentatively TRBD1 (6 bases). The CDR3 totals 14 residues. CDR1 and CDR2 from the germline V gene are SGHNT and YENEEA. V was shortened by 4 bases and J by 8 bases, with 14 bases between the two germline ends.

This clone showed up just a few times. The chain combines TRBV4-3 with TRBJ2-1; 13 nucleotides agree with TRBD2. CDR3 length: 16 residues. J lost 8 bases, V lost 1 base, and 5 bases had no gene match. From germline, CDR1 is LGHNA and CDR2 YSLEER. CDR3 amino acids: CASSQGTSGSRYEQFF. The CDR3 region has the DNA TGCGCCAGCAGCCAAGGGACTAGCGGGAGTCGGTATGAGCAGTTCTTC.

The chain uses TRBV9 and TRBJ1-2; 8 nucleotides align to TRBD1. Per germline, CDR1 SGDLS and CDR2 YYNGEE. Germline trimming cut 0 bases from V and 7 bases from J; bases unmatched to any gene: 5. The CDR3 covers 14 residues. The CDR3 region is CASSVGQGARGYTF. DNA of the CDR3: TGTGCCAGCAGCGTAGGGCAGGGGGCGCGTGGCTACACCTTC. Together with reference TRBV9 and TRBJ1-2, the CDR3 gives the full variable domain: DSGVTQTPKHLITATGQRVTLRCSPRSGDLSVYWYQQSLDQGLQFLIQYYNGEERAKGNILERFSAQQFPDLHSELNLSSLELGDSALYFCASSVGQGARGYTFGSGTRLTVV.

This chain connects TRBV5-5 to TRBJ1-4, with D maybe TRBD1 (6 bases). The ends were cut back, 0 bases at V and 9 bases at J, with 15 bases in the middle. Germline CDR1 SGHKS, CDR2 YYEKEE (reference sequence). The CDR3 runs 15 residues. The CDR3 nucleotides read TGTGCCAGCAGCTTGGGCGGGGGGCGCGAAAAAAAACTGTTTTTT. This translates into CASSLGGGREKKLFF.

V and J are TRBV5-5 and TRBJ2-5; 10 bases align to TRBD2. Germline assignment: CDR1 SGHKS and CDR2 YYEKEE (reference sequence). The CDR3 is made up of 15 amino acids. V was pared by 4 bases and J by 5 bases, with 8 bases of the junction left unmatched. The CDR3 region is CASSPGSGGAETQYF. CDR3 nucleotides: TGTGCCAGCAGCCCGGGCAGCGGGGGGGCGGAGACCCAGTACTTC.

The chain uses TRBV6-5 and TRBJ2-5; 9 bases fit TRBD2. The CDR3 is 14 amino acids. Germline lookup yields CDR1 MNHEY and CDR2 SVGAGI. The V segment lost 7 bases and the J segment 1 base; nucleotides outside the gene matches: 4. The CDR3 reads CASNELAGQETQYF. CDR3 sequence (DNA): TGTGCCAGCAACGAACTAGCGGGCCAAGAGACCCAGTACTTC.

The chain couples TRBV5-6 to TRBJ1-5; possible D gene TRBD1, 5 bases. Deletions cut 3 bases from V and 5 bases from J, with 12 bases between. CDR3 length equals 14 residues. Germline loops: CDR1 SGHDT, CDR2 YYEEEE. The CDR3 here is CASSYPGGDQPQHF. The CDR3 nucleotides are TGTGCCAGCAGCTATCCGGGGGGTGATCAGCCCCAGCATTTT.

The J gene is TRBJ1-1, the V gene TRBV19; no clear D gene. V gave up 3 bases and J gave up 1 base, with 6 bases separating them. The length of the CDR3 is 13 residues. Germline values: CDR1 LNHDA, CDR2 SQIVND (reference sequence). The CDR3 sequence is CASSIPGNTEAFF. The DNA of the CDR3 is TGTGCCAGTAGTATCCCAGGGAACACTGAAGCTTTCTTT. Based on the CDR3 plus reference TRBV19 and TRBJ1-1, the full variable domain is DGGITQSPKYLFRKEGQNVTLSCEQNLNHDAMYWYRQDPGQGLRLIYYSQIVNDFQKGDIAEGYSVSREKKESFPLTVTSAQKNPTAFYLCASSIPGNTEAFFGQGTRLTVV.

CDR3 sequence (DNA): TGTGCCAGCAGCGGGGACAGGGGGAATGAAAAACTGTTTTTT. Encoded protein: CASSGDRGNEKLFF. This sequence joins TRBV5-8 and TRBJ1-4, with 11 nucleotides matching TRBD1. Per germline, CDR1 SGHTS and CDR2 YDEGEE. This CDR3 region has 14 residues. V shed 4 bases and J 5 bases; nucleotides not matched to a gene: 1. Variable domain in full (rest from reference TRBV5-8 and TRBJ1-4): EAGVTQSPTHLIKTRGQQATLRCSPISGHTSVYWYQQALGLGLQFLLWYDEGEERNRGNFPPRFSGRQFPNYSSELNVNALELEDSALYLCASSGDRGNEKLFFGSGTQLSVL.

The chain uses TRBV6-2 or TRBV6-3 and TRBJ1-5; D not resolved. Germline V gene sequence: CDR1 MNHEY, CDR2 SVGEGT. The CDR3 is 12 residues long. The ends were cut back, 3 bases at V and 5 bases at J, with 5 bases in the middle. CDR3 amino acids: CASSYSDQPQHF. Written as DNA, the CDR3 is TGTGCCAGCAGTTATTCCGATCAGCCCCAGCATTTT.

Here the CDR3 DNA reads TGTGCCAGCAGCCAAGCGACATATTCCAACACTGAAGCTTTCTTT. Encoded protein: CASSQATYSNTEAFF. The chain couples TRBV4-2 to TRBJ1-1; D remains ambiguous. V was shortened by 1 base and J by 2 bases, with 11 bases between the two germline ends. Germline CDR1 reads LGHNA; CDR2 reads YNFKEQ. CDR3 size: 15 residues.

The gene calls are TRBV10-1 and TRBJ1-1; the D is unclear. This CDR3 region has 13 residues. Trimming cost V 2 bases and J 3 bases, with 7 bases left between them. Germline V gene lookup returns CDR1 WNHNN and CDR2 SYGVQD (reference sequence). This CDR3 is CASSEGRDTEAFF. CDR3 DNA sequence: TGCGCCAGCAGTGAGGGTCGAGACACTGAAGCTTTCTTT.

CDR3 loop: CASSLTGTDYDEQFF. CDR3 nucleotide sequence: TGTGCCAGCAGCTTAACAGGGACAGATTACGATGAGCAGTTCTTC. V and J are TRBV7-3 and TRBJ2-1, with 7 nucleotides matching TRBD1. Trimming at V came to 0 bases and at J to 8 bases, leaving 7 bases not matched to a gene. The CDR3 has 15 residues. CDR1 is SGHTA, CDR2 FQGTGA, per germline.

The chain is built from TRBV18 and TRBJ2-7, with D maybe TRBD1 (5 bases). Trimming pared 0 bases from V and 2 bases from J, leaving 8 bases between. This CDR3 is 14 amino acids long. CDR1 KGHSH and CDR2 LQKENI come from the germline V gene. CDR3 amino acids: CASSPPVRAYEQYF. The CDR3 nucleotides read TGTGCCAGCTCACCACCGGTCAGGGCCTACGAGCAGTACTTC.

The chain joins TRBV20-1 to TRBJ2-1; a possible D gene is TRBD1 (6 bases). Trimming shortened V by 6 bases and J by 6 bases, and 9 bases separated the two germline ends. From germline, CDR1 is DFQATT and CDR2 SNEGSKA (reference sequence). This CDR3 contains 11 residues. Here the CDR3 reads CSAHRVNEQFF. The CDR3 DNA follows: TGCAGTGCCCACAGGGTCAATGAGCAGTTCTTC.